This TCR beta chain is from a study of molecular identifiers for immune sequencing clone quantification. The CDR3 consists of 13 residues. V was shortened by 0 bases and J by 9 bases, with 10 bases between the two germline ends. Germline V gene data show CDR1 as SGHRS and CDR2 as YFSETQ. This clonotype has ten or more counts. From the PCR reads, TCRdb called clonotypes with MiXCR, one entry per CDR3 protein. The data contain over 600,000 distinct CDR3 sequences, about 20% of them singletons. This clonotype originated in a human donor in good health. Some libraries in this study had Jurkat cell RNA spiked in. The rearrangement uses TRBV5-1 and TRBJ2-1; D tentatively fits TRBD1 or TRBD2 (5 bases each). Sample: naive CD8+ T cells from blood, with Jurkat cell RNA spiked in. Subset described: FACS-sorted CD8+CD4-CCR7+CD45RA+ naive T cells. CDR3 protein: CASSLVGAPEQFF. Written as DNA, the CDR3 is TGCGCCAGCAGCTTGGTCGGGGCGCCTGAGCAGTTCTTC.